The sequence of this TCR beta chain was determined in a study of blood T cell repertoires in COVID-19. Study-level information: The origin of the acute and convalescent COVID-19 samples was the United States, Italy and Spain. In each case, the material was cDNA or gDNA derived from T cells, B-cell-depleted T cells, or PBMCs.

The repertoire was sequenced with immunoSEQ multiplex PCR; TCRdb's copy has only in-frame clones and lacks some. The table shows 76,000 or so clones, with roughly 87% occurring only once. V gave up 5 bases and J gave up 9 bases, with 14 bases separating them. The CDR3 runs 13 residues. The chain recombines TRBV12-3 or TRBV12-4 with TRBJ2-1, with no clear D. Input material: peripheral blood. This receptor was taken from a man aged 30 to 39 with acute or convalescent COVID-19. CDR3 residues: CASSLPPVREQFF. The CDR3 nucleotides are TGTGCCAGCAGTCTCCCCCCGGTGCGTGAGCAGTTCTTC.